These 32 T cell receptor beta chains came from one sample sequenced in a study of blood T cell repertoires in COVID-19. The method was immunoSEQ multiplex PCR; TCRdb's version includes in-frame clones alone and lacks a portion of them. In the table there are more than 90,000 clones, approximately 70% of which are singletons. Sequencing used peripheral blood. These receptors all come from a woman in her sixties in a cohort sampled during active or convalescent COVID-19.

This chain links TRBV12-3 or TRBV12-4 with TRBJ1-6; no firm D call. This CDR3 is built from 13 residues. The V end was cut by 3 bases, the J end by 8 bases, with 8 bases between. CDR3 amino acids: CASSFVRDSPLHF. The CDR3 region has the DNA TGTGCCAGCAGTTTCGTTCGGGATTCACCCCTCCACTTT.

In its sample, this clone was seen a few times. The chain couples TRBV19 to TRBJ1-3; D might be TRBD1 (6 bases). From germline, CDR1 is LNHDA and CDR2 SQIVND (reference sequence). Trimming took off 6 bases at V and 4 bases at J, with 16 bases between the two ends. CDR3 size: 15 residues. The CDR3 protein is CASRTPTGKGNTIYF. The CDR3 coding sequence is TGTGCCAGTAGAACCCCTACAGGGAAAGGAAACACCATATATTTT.

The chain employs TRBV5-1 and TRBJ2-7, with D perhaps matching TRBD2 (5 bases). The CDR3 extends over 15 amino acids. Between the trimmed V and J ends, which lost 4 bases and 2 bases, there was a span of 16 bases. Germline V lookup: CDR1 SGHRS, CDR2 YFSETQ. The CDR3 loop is CASSPDGVTTYEQYF. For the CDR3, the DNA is TGCGCCAGCAGCCCCGACGGGGTAACCACCTACGAGCAGTACTTC.

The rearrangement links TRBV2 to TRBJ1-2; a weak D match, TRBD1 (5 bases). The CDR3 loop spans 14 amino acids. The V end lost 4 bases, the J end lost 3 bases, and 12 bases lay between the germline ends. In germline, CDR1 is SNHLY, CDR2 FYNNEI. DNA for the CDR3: TGTGCCAGCAGTGTTAAGGTCAGGGACTATGGCTACACCTTC. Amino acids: CASSVKVRDYGYTF.

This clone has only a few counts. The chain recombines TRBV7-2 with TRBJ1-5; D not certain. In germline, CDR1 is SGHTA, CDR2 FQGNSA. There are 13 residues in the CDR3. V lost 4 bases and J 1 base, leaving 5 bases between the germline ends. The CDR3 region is CASSYGSNQPQHF. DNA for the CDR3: TGTGCCAGCAGCTACGGGAGCAATCAGCCCCAGCATTTT.

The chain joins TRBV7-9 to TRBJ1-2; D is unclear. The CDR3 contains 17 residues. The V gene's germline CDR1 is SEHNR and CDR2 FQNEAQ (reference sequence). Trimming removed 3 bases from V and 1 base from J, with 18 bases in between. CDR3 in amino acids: CASSFLGPRPSNYGYTF. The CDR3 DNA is TGTGCCAGCAGCTTTTTAGGCCCCAGGCCCAGTAACTATGGCTACACCTTC.

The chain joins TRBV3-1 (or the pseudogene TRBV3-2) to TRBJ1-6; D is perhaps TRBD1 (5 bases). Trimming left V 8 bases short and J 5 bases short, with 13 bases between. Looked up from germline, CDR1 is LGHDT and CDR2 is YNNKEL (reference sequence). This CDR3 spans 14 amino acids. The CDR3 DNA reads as TGTGCCAGCGAAGATAGACAGCATAATTCACCCCTCCACTTT. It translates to CASEDRQHNSPLHF.

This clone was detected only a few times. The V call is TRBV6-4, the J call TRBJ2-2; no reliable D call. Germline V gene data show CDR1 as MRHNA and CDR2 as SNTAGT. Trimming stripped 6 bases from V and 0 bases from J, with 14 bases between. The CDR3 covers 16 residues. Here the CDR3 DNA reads TGTGCCAGCAGCCAACAGAGCCCAGCGAACACCGGGGAGCTGTTTTTT. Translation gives CASSQQSPANTGELFF.

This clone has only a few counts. The CDR3 reads CASSWDYRGGYTF. The CDR3 DNA reads as TGTGCCAGCAGCTGGGATTACAGGGGTGGCTACACCTTC. The rearrangement links TRBV5-5 to TRBJ1-2, with TRBD1 matching over 7 bases. Looked up from germline, CDR1 is SGHKS and CDR2 is YYEKEE (reference sequence). After removal of 3 bases from V and 7 bases from J, the junction contained 6 bases not matched to a gene. The CDR3 consists of 13 residues.

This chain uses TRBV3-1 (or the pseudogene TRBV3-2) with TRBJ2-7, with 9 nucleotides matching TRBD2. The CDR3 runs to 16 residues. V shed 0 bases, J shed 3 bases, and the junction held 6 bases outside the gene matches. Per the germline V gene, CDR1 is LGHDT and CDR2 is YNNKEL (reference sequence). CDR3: CASSQDPLAGFYEQYF. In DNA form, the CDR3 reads TGTGCCAGCAGCCAAGATCCGCTAGCGGGGTTCTACGAGCAGTACTTC.

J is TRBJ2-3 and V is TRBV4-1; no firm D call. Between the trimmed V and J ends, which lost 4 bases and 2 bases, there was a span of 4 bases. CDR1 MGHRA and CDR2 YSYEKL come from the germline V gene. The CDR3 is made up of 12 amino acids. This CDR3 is CASSPYTDTQYF. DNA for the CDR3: TGCGCCAGCAGCCCCTACACAGATACGCAGTATTTT.

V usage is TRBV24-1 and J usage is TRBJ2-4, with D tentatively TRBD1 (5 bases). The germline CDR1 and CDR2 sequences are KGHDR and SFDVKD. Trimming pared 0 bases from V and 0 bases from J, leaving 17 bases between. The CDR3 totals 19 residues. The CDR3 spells CATSDLGQAPRLAKNIQYF. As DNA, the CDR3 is TGTGCCACCAGTGATTTGGGACAAGCCCCGAGGCTAGCCAAAAACATTCAGTACTTC.

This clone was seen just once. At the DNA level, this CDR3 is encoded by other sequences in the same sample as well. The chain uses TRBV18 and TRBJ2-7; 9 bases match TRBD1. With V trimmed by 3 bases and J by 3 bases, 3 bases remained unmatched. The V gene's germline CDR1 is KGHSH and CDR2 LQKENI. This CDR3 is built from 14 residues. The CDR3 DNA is TGTGCCAGCTCACCGGGACAGGGTAGCTACGAGCAGTACTTC. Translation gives CASSPGQGSYEQYF.

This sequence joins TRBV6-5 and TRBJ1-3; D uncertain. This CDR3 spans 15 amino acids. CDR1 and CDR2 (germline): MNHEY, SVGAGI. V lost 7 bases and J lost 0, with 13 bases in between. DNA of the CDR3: TGTGCCAGCACCGGCAGGATGATCTCTGGAAACACCATATATTTT. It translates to CASTGRMISGNTIYF.

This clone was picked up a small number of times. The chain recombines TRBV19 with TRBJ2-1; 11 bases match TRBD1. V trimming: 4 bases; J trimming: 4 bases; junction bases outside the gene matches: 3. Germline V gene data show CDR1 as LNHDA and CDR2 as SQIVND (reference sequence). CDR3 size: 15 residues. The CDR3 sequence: CASSNGQGAYNEQFF. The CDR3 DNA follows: TGTGCCAGTAGTAATGGACAGGGGGCATACAATGAGCAGTTCTTC.

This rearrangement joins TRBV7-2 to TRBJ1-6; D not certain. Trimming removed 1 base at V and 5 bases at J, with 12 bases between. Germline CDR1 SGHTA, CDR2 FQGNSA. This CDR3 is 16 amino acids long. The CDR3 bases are TGTGCCAGCAGCTTAGTCGCTCCCCCTAATAATTCACCCCTCCACTTT. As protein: CASSLVAPPNNSPLHF.

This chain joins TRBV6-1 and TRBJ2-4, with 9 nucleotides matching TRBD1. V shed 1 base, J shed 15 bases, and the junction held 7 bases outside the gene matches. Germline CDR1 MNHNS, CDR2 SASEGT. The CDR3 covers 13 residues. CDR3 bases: TGTGCCAGCAGTGAAGACGGGACAGGGAGTCGGTACTTC. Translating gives CASSEDGTGSRYF.

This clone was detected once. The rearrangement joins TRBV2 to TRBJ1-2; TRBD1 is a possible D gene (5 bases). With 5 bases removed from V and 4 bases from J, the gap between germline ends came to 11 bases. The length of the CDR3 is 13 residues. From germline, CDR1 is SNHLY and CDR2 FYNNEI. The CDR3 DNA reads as TGTGCCAGCAGTACACAGGCGACCTATGGCTACACCTTC. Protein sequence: CASSTQATYGYTF.

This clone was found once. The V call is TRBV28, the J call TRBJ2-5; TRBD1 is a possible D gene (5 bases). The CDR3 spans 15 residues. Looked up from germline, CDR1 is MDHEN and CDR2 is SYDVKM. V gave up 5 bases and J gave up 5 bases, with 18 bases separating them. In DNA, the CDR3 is TGTGCCAGCAGTACCCTACAGGAGACCGGGGAGACCCAGTACTTC. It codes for CASSTLQETGETQYF. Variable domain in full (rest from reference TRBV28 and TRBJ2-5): DVKVTQSSRYLVKRTGEKVFLECVQDMDHENMFWYRQDPGLGLRLIYFSYDVKMKEKGDIPEGYSVSREKKERFSLILESASTNQTSMYLCASSTLQETGETQYFGPGTRLLVL.

The CDR3 protein is CAITETAQSYEQYF. DNA of the CDR3: TGTGCCATCACCGAGACAGCGCAAAGCTACGAGCAGTACTTC. V and J are TRBV10-3 and TRBJ2-7, with D perhaps matching TRBD1 (5 bases). There are 14 residues in the CDR3. V lost 7 bases and J lost 3, with 16 bases in between. Per the germline V gene, CDR1 is ENHRY and CDR2 is SYGVKD.

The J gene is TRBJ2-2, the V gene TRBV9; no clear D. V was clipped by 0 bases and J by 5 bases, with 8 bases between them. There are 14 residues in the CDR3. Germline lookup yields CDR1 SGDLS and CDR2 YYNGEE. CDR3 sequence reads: CASSVASGTGELFF. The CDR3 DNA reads TGTGCCAGCAGCGTAGCTTCAGGAACCGGGGAGCTGTTTTTT.

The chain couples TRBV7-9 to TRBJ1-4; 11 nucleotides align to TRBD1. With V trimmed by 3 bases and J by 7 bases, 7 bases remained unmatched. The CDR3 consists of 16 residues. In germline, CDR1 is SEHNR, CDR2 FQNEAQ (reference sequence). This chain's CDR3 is CASSFETGTGGEKLFF. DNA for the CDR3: TGTGCCAGCAGCTTTGAGACCGGGACAGGGGGTGAAAAACTGTTTTTT.

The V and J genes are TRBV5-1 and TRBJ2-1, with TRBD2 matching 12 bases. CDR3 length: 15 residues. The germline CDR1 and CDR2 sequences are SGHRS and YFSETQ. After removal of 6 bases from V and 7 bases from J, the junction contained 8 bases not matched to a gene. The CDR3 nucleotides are TGCGCCAGCACCCTAGCGGGGGGGCCTAATAATGAGCAGTTCTTC. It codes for CASTLAGGPNNEQFF.

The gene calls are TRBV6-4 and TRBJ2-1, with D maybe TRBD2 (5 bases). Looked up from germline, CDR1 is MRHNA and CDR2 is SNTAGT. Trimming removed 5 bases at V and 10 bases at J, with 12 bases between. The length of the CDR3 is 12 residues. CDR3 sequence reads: CASSRDFGEQFF. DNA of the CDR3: TGTGCCAGCAGTCGGGATTTCGGGGAGCAGTTCTTC.

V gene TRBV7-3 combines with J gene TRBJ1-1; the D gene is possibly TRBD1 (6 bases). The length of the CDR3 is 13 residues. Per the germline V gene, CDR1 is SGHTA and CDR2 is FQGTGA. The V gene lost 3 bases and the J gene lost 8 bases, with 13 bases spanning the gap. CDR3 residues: CASSFLDRQEAFF. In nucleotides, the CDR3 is TGTGCCAGCAGCTTCCTGGACAGACAAGAAGCTTTCTTT.

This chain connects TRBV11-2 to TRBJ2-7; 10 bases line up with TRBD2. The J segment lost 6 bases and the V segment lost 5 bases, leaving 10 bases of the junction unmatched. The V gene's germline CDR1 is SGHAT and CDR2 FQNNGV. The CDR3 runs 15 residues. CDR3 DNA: TGTGCCAGCAGCCCCCAGCGGGGGGGCCTCGGCGAGCAGTACTTC. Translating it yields CASSPQRGGLGEQYF.

The CDR3 reads CSVVRGKGNEQFF. The CDR3 bases are TGCAGCGTTGTCAGGGGGAAAGGGAATGAGCAGTTCTTC. The rearrangement joins TRBV29-1 to TRBJ2-1; 7 positions agree with TRBD1. Germline lookup yields CDR1 SQVTM and CDR2 ANQGSEA. J lost 7 bases, V lost 4 bases, and 7 bases had no gene match. The CDR3 extends over 13 amino acids.

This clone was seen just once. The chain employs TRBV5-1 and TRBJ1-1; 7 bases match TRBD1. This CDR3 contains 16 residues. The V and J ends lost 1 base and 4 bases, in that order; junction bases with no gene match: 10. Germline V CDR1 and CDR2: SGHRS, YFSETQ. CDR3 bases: TGCGCCAGCAGCTTGACCATCACGGGACAGATCACTGAAGCTTTCTTT. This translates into CASSLTITGQITEAFF.

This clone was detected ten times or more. CDR3 sequence reads: CASSPGLARGSYNEQFF. The CDR3 nucleotides are TGTGCCAGCAGCCCCGGACTAGCGCGGGGGTCCTACAATGAGCAGTTCTTC. The V and J genes are TRBV7-3 and TRBJ2-1; 9 bases are shared with TRBD2. The CDR3 spans 17 residues. Germline lookup yields CDR1 SGHTA and CDR2 FQGTGA. V lost 5 bases, J lost 1 base, and 9 bases stayed unmatched.

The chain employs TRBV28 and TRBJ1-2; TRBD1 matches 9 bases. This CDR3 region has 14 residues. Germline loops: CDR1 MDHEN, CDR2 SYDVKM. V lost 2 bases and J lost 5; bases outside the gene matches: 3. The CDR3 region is CASSLMTGGYGYTF. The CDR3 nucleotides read TGTGCCAGCAGTTTAATGACAGGGGGTTATGGCTACACCTTC.

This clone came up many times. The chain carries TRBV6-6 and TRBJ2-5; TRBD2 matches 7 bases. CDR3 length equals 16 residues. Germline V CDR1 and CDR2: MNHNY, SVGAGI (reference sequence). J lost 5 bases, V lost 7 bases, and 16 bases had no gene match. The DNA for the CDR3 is TGTGCCAGCAAGGGTCCAGAGAGGGGAGGGTCGGAGACCCAGTACTTC. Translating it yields CASKGPERGGSETQYF.

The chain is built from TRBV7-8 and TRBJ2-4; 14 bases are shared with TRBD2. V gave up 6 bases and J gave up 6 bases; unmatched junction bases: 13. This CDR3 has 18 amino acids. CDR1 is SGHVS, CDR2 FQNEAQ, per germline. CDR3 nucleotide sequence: TGTGCCAGCAGTAGCTCAGGACTAGCGGGGGGAGTACGAAACATTCAGTACTTC. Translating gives CASSSSGLAGGVRNIQYF.